Shown below are 8 T cell receptor beta chains from a single sample sequenced in a study of T-cell memory formation after mild COVID-19. TCRdb re-called the 5' RACE reads with MiXCR, one entry per CDR3 protein. This table has a few hundred thousand distinct CDR3 sequences, roughly 15% appearing once. Input material: PBMCs or a T cell subset sorted from them (not recorded which). These receptors all stem from a man aged 18 to 29 who had mild COVID-19 (a few samples of this study predate the infection). Cell type and time point are not known.

The gene calls are TRBV30 and TRBJ2-3; TRBD1 matches 10 bases. The CDR3 totals 14 residues. The V segment lost 2 bases and the J segment 5 bases; nucleotides outside the gene matches: 4. Germline lookup yields CDR1 GTSNPN and CDR2 SVGIG (reference sequence). In DNA, the CDR3 is TGTGCCTGGAGTCCCGGACAGGGGGAAGATACGCAGTATTTT. It is translated as CAWSPGQGEDTQYF.

This chain connects TRBV21-1 to TRBJ1-4; TRBD1, the D gene given by the table, was not confirmed from the DNA. TRBV21-1 constitutes a pseudogene. CDR3 length equals 16 residues. In DNA, the CDR3 is TGTGCCAGCAGCAAGAAATTCGGGACCCGCGATGAAAAACTGTTTTTT. Its protein product is CASSKKFGTRDEKLFF.

The chain links TRBV5-1 to TRBJ2-5; D unclear. The CDR3 loop spans 12 amino acids. Per the germline V gene, CDR1 is SGHRS and CDR2 is YFSETQ. The V end lost 2 bases, the J end lost 1 base, and 3 bases lay between the germline ends. The CDR3 DNA reads as TGCGCCAGCAGCTTCGCCCAAGAGACCCAGTACTTC. Translated, it gives CASSFAQETQYF.

This clonotype has just a few counts. V and J are TRBV27 and TRBJ2-3; 9 bases fit TRBD2. This CDR3 is built from 15 residues. V trimming: 4 bases; J trimming: 6 bases; junction bases outside the gene matches: 8. CDR1 is MNHEY and CDR2 is SMNVEV in the germline V gene (reference sequence). CDR3 protein: CASSSVPSGDDTQYF. CDR3 in DNA: TGTGCCAGCAGTTCGGTCCCTAGCGGGGATGATACGCAGTATTTT.

The chain carries TRBV7-9 and TRBJ1-1; a weak D match, TRBD1 (5 bases). The V end was cut by 5 bases, the J end by 3 bases, with 16 bases between. CDR3 size: 15 residues. Germline V lookup: CDR1 SEHNR, CDR2 FQNEAQ (reference sequence). The CDR3 region is CASSPSPGPDTEAFF. Here the CDR3 DNA reads TGTGCCAGCAGCCCTTCCCCAGGGCCGGACACTGAAGCTTTCTTT.

This clonotype has just a few counts. This chain uses TRBV11-2 with TRBJ1-2; unclear D gene. Germline V gene data show CDR1 as SGHAT and CDR2 as FQNNGV. This CDR3 comprises 12 residues. The V end was cut by 4 bases, the J end by 1 base, with 4 bases between. In DNA, the CDR3 is TGTGCCAGCAGCTCTTTTAACTATGGCTACACCTTC. Its protein is CASSSFNYGYTF.

The chain uses TRBV6-1 and TRBJ2-7; perhaps TRBD1 as D (5 bases). The ends were cut back, 1 base at V and 6 bases at J, with 16 bases in the middle. The CDR3 is 15 residues long. From germline, CDR1 is MNHNS and CDR2 SASEGT. In DNA, the CDR3 is TGTGCCAGCAGTGAAGGGGGCAGGCACACGGTCGAGCAGTACGTC. It translates to CASSEGGRHTVEQYV.

The chain links TRBV4-3 to TRBJ2-1, with TRBD1 identical over 8 bases. Germline CDR1 and CDR2: LGHNA and YSLEER. V was pared by 3 bases and J by 5 bases, with 9 bases of the junction left unmatched. CDR3 length: 16 residues. CDR3 sequence (DNA): TGCGCCAGCAGCCACTCACAGACAGGGGTCGACAATGAGCAGTTCTTC. This encodes CASSHSQTGVDNEQFF.